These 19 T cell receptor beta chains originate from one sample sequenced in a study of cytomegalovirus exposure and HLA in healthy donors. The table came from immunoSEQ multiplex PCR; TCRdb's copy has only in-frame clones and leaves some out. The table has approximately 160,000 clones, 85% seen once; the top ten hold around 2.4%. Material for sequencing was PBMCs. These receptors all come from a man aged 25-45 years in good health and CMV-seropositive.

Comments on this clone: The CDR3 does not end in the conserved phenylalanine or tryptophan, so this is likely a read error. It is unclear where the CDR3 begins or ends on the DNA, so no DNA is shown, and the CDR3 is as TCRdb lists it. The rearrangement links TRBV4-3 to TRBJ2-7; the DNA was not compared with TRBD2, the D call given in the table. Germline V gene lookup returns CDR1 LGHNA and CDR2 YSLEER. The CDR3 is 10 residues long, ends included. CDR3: CASSQDCCSN.

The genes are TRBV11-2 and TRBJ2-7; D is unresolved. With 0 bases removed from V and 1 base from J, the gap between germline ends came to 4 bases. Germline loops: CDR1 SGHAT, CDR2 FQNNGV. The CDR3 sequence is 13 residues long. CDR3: CASSLDPSYEQYF. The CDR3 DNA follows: TGTGCCAGCAGCTTAGACCCTTCCTACGAGCAGTACTTC.

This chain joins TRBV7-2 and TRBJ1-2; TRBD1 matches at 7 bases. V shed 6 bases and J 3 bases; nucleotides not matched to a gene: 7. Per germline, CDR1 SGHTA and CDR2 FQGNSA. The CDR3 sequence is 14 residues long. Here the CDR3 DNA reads TGTGCCAGCAGGATAGGTGGGACAGACTATGGCTACACCTTC. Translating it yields CASRIGGTDYGYTF.

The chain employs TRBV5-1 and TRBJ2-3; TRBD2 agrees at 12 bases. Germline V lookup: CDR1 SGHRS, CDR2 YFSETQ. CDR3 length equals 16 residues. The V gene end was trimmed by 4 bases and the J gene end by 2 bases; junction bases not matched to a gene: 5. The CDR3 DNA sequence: TGCGCCAGCAGCCCCAGACTAGCGGGGGTCACAGATACGCAGTATTTT. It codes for CASSPRLAGVTDTQYF.

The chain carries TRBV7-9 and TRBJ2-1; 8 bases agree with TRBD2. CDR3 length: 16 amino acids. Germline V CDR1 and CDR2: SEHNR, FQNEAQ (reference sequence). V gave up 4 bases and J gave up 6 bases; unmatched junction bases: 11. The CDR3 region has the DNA TGTGCCAGCAGCTCCCATTCCGGGGGGGCGGGCAATGAGCAGTTCTTC. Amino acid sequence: CASSSHSGGAGNEQFF.

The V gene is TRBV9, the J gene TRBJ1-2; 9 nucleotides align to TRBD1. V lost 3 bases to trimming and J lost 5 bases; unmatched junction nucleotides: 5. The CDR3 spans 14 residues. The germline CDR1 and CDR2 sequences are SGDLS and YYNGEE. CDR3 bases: TGTGCCAGCAGCGCCGGGACAGGGCAATATGGCTACACCTTC. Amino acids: CASSAGTGQYGYTF.

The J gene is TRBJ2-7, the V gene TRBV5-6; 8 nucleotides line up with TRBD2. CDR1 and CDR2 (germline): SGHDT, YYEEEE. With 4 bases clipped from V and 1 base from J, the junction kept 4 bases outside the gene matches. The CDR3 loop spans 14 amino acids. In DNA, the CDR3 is TGTGCCAGCAGCCTGGGACTAGGGTCCTACGAGCAGTACTTC. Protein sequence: CASSLGLGSYEQYF.

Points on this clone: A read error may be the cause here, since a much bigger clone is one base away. In DNA, the CDR3 is TGTGCCAGCAGTGTGACAGGGGGCGATTCACCCCTCCACTTT. Its translation is CASSVTGGDSPLHF. The chain couples TRBV25-1 to TRBJ1-6; TRBD1 matches 10 bases. The CDR3 is 14 residues long. The germline CDR1 and CDR2 sequences are MGHDK and SYGVNS. V gave up 4 bases and J gave up 8 bases; unmatched junction bases: 2. Complete variable domain (other parts from reference TRBV25-1 and TRBJ1-6): EADIYQTPRYLVIGTGKKITLECSQTMGHDKMYWYQQDPGMELHLIHYSYGVNSTEKGDLSSESTVSRIRTEHFPLTLESARPSHTSQYLCASSVTGGDSPLHFGNGTRLTVT.

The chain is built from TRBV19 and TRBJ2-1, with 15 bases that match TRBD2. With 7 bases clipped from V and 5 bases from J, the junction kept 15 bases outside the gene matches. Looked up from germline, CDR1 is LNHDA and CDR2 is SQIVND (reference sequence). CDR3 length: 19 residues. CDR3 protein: CASKTSGTSGGNRDNEQFF. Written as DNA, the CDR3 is TGTGCCAGTAAGACTTCCGGGACTAGCGGGGGGAACAGAGACAATGAGCAGTTCTTC.

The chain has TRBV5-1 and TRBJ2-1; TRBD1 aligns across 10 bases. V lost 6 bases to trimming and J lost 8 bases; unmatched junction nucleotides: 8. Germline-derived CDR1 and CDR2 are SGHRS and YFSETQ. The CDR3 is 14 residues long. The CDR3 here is CASTHGGQGYEQFF. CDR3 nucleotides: TGCGCCAGCACCCACGGGGGACAGGGGTATGAGCAGTTCTTC.

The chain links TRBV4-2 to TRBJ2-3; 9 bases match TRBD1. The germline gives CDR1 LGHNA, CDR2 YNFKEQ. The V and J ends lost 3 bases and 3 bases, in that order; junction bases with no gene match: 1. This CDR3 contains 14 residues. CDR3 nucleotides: TGTGCCAGCAGCCAGGACAGGGGAACAGATACGCAGTATTTT. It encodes CASSQDRGTDTQYF.

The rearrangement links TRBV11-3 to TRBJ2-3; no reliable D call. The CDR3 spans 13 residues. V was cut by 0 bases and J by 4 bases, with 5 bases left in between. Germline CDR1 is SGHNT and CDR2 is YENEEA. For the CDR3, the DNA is TGTGCCAGCAGCTTAGAATTCGCAGATACGCAGTATTTT. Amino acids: CASSLEFADTQYF.

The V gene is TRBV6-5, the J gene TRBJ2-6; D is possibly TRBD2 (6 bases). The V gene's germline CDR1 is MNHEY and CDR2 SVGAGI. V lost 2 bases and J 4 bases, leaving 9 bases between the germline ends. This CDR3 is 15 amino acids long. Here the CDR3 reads CASSYGGSGANVLTF. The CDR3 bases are TGTGCCAGCAGTTACGGGGGGTCAGGGGCCAACGTCCTGACTTTC.

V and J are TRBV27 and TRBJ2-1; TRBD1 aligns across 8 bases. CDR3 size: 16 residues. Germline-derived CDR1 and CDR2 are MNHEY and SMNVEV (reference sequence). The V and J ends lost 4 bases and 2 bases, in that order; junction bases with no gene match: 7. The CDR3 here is CASSYEGQDPYNEQFF. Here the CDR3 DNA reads TGTGCCAGCAGTTACGAGGGACAGGACCCCTACAATGAGCAGTTCTTC.

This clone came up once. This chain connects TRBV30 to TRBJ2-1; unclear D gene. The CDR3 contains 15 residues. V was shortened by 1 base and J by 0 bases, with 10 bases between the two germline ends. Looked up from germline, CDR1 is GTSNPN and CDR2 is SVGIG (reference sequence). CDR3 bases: TGTGCCTGGAGTGGCGCAGGTGACTCCTACAATGAGCAGTTCTTC. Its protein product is CAWSGAGDSYNEQFF.

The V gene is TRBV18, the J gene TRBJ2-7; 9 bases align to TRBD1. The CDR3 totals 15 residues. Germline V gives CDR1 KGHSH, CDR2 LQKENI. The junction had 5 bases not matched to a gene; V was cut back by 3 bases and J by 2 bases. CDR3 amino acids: CASSPRTGEPYEQYF. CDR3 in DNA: TGTGCCAGCTCACCCCGGACAGGGGAACCCTACGAGCAGTACTTC.

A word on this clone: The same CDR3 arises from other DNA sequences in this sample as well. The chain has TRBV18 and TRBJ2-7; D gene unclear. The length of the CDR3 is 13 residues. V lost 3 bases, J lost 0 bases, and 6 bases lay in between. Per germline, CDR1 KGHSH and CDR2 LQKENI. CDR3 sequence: CASSPPSSYEQYF. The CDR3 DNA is TGTGCCAGCTCACCCCCGAGCTCCTACGAGCAGTACTTC.

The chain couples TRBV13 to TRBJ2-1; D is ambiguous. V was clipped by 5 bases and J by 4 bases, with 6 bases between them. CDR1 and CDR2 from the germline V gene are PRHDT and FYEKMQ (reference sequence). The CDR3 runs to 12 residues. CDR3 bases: TGTGCCAGCAGCCGAGAGTACAATGAGCAGTTCTTC. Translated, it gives CASSREYNEQFF. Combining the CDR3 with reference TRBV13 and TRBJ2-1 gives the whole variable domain AAGVIQSPRHLIKEKRETATLKCYPIPRHDTVYWYQQGPGQDPQFLISFYEKMQSDKGSIPDRFSAQQFSDYHSELNMSSLELGDSALYFCASSREYNEQFFGPGTRLTVL.

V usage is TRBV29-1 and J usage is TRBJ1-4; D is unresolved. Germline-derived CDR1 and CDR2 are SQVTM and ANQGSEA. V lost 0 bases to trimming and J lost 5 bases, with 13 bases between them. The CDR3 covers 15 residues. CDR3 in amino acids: CSVEDHGNSNEKLFF. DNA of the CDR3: TGCAGCGTTGAAGATCACGGGAACTCAAATGAAAAACTGTTTTTT.